This T cell receptor beta chain was sequenced during a study of blood T cell repertoires in COVID-19. Study as a whole: The study drew acute and convalescent COVID-19 samples from the United States, Italy and Spain. Sources were T cells, B-cell-depleted T cells, or PBMCs; the material itself was cDNA or gDNA.

This CDR3 spans 14 amino acids. CDR1 is LNHNV and CDR2 is YYDKDF in the germline V gene (reference sequence). The ends lost 0 bases at V and 3 bases at J; junction bases unmatched: 1. Authors' data handling: The assay estimated nucleated cells by amplifying reference gene primers. Sequencing was performed with immunoSEQ multiplex PCR; in TCRdb, only in-frame clones are kept and a portion is missing. That table gives V, J and clone size, and the DNA gave D and trimming. The sample lists 200,000 to 250,000 clones, more than 75% occurring once. Sequencing used peripheral blood. The origin of this receptor is a human donor in a cohort sampled during active COVID-19. The chain links TRBV15 to TRBJ1-1; TRBD1 agrees at 7 bases. The CDR3 sequence: CATSREGGYTEAFF. The DNA for the CDR3 is TGTGCCACCAGCAGAGAAGGGGGCTACACTGAAGCTTTCTTT. Using reference TRBV15 and TRBJ1-1 for the parts outside the CDR3, the full variable domain is DAMVIQNPRYQVTQFGKPVTLSCSQTLNHNVMYWYQQKSSQAPKLLFHYYDKDFNNEADTPDNFQSRRPNTSFCFLDIRSPGLGDTAMYLCATSREGGYTEAFFGQGTRLTVV.